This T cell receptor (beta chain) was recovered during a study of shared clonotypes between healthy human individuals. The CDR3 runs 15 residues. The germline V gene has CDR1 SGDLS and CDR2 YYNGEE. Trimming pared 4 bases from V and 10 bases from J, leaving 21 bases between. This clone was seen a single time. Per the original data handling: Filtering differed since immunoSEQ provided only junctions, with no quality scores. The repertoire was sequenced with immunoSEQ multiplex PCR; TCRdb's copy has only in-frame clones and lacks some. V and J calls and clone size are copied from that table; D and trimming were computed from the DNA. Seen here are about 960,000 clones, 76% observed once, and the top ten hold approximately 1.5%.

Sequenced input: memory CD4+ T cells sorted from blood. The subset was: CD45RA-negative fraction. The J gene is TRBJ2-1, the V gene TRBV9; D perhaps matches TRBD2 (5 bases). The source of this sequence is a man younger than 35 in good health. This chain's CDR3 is CASSPRTWGSDEQFF. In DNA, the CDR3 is TGTGCCAGCAGCCCCCGGACTTGGGGATCGGACGAGCAGTTCTTC.